One TCR beta chain is described in this entry. Antigen specificity is unknown. Full-length variable regions came from constant-region reverse primers plus semi-nested Nested Universal Primer A PCR. One entry per CDR3 protein, called by TCRdb with MiXCR from the 5' RACE reads. The sample has about 11,000 distinct CDR3 sequences; more than 45% are singletons. Purified naive CD4+ T cells were depleted of CD25+ Tregs. Study-wide results and limits: Tumor memory CD4+ T cell TCR gene usage was found to cluster with blood and lymph node memory CD4+ cells and with lymph node naive CD4+ cells. Tumor Tregs overlapped most with tumor, then blood, naive CD4+ cells.

Germline CDR1 is SGDLS and CDR2 is YYNGEE. There are 16 residues in the CDR3. V dropped 0 bases and J dropped 4 bases, with 16 bases sitting between them. Specimen: tumor-infiltrating naive CD4+ T cells sorted from the breast tumor. Sample subset: naive CD4+ T cells, CD4+CD45RA+CD25-. The origin of this receptor is a female donor with breast cancer. V usage is TRBV9 and J usage is TRBJ2-5, with D possibly being TRBD2 (6 bases). CDR3 in amino acids: CASSVDGGAVIETQYF. The DNA of the CDR3 is TGTGCCAGCAGCGTAGACGGAGGGGCGGTGATAGAGACCCAGTACTTC.